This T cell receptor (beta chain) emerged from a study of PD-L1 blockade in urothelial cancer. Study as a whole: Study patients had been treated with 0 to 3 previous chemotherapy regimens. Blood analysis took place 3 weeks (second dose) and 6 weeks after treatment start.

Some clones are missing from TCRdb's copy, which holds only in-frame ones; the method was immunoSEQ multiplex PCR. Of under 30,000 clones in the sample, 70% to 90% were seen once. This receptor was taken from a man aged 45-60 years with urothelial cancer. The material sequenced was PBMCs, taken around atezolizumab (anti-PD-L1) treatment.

The CDR3 sequence is CASGLTAGQYNQPQHF. The CDR3 region has the DNA TGTGCTAGTGGTCTGACTGCCGGACAGTACAATCAGCCCCAGCATTTT. V and J are TRBV12-5 and TRBJ1-5; tentatively, D is TRBD1 (6 bases). Germline V gene data show CDR1 as LGHNT and CDR2 as FRNRAP. Trimming pared 5 bases from V and 3 bases from J, leaving 17 bases between. This CDR3 has 16 residues.